This T cell receptor beta chain was retrieved from a study of control samples from healthy donors and cancer patients. Sequencing was performed with immunoSEQ multiplex PCR; in TCRdb, only in-frame clones are kept and a portion is missing. The data show some 30,000 clones, with 90% to 95% seen just once and about 12% held by the top ten. Germline V gene sequence: CDR1 SGHDN, CDR2 FVKESK. The CDR3 has 13 amino acids. Trimming shortened V by 0 bases and J by 15 bases, and 15 bases separated the two germline ends. The chain carries TRBV14 and TRBJ2-1; D is unresolved. The specimen sequenced was PBMCs. This sequence was found in a man between 45 and 60 years old with lung cancer. The CDR3 DNA follows: TGTGCCAGCAGCCAAGATATTACTCCTGGCCCGTTCTTC. Translation: CASSQDITPGPFF.